These 5 T cell receptor beta chains originate from one sample sequenced in a study of blood T cell repertoires in COVID-19. Measured with immunoSEQ multiplex PCR; TCRdb has only the in-frame clones, and not every one. The repertoire includes some 83,000 clones, roughly 86% of them detected once, and 8% sits in the top ten. The sample comprised peripheral blood. These receptors originate from an elderly man with active or convalescent COVID-19.

This clone was seen only a few times. This chain connects TRBV5-1 to TRBJ2-2; D remains ambiguous. Trimming cost V 6 bases and J 6 bases, with 9 bases left between them. Germline V gene lookup returns CDR1 SGHRS and CDR2 YFSETQ. This CDR3 is built from 12 residues. The CDR3 DNA follows: TGCGCCAGCAACGAGTTTTCCGGGGAGCTGTTTTTT. Its translation: CASNEFSGELFF.

The chain is built from TRBV30 and TRBJ1-5, with D tentatively TRBD1 (5 bases). Germline assignment: CDR1 GTSNPN and CDR2 SVGIG (reference sequence). Deletions cut 0 bases from V and 2 bases from J, with 11 bases between. The length of the CDR3 is 15 residues. The CDR3 here is CAWSVGSRGNQPQHF. For the CDR3, the DNA is TGTGCCTGGAGTGTAGGGTCCAGGGGCAATCAGCCCCAGCATTTT.

V and J are TRBV5-6 and TRBJ1-5; the D gene is possibly TRBD1 (6 bases). The germline V and J ends were trimmed by 4 bases and 4 bases, with 12 bases remaining between them. Germline assignment: CDR1 SGHDT and CDR2 YYEEEE. This CDR3 comprises 14 residues. The CDR3 bases are TGTGCCAGCAGCAGACGGGGGGCGAATCAGCCCCAGCATTTT. This gives the protein CASSRRGANQPQHF.

The CDR3 DNA is TGTGCCGTACAAGGCTCGCGGGGTTCGGGTGAGCAGTTCTTC. Its protein is CAVQGSRGSGEQFF. This chain uses TRBV3-1 (or the pseudogene TRBV3-2) with TRBJ2-1; tentative D call: TRBD2 (6 bases). This CDR3 has 14 residues. Germline CDR1 reads LGHDT; CDR2 reads YNNKEL (reference sequence). V lost 11 bases and J 9 bases, leaving 23 bases between the germline ends.

V usage is TRBV19 and J usage is TRBJ1-2; D perhaps matches TRBD1 (6 bases). The germline gives CDR1 LNHDA, CDR2 SQIVND (reference sequence). Trimming cost V 7 bases and J 2 bases, with 14 bases left between them. The CDR3 spans 14 residues. CDR3 sequence: CASTTTRGNYGYTF. As DNA, the CDR3 is TGTGCCAGTACCACCACCAGGGGCAACTATGGCTACACCTTC.